One and the same sample provided the 23 T cell receptor beta chains below, sequenced in a study of early T cells in non-severe SARS-CoV-2 infection. A single record per CDR3 protein comes from TCRdb applying MiXCR to the 5' RACE reads. Altogether 64,000 or so distinct CDR3 sequences are present, 13% being singletons, with the ten largest covering 4% to 5%. Sequencing was performed on whole blood. These receptors came from an adult who was a healthcare worker with PCR-confirmed SARS-CoV-2 infection or an uninfected control (not recorded which).

A few counts support this clonotype. The chain is built from TRBV7-2 and TRBJ1-1; no clear D. Trimming stripped 5 bases from V and 6 bases from J, with 13 bases between. The CDR3 is made up of 13 amino acids. Germline CDR1 SGHTA, CDR2 FQGNSA. The CDR3 nucleotides read TGTGCCAGCAGCCAGGAGGAGGGTGCTGAAGCTTTCTTT. Amino acids: CASSQEEGAEAFF.

The chain carries TRBV3-1 and TRBJ1-5; no firm D call. Germline V gene sequence: CDR1 LGHDT, CDR2 YNNKEL (reference sequence). The CDR3 has 12 amino acids. Trimming removed 4 bases at V and 9 bases at J, with 10 bases between. The CDR3 bases are TGTGCCAGCAGCCCACCGGCGGGGCCCCAGCATTTT. This encodes CASSPPAGPQHF.

This clonotype was seen at least ten times. The chain employs TRBV6-2 or TRBV6-3 and TRBJ1-2; D not resolved. The germline CDR1 and CDR2 sequences are MNHEY and SVGEGT. V dropped 6 bases and J dropped 4 bases, with 12 bases sitting between them. This CDR3 contains 13 residues. In DNA, the CDR3 is TGTGCCAGCAGCCCACAAGAAGTCTATGGCTACACCTTC. Its translation: CASSPQEVYGYTF.

This clonotype has only a few counts. The gene calls are TRBV20-1 and TRBJ1-5; D might be TRBD1 (6 bases). Germline lookup yields CDR1 DFQATT and CDR2 SNEGSKA (reference sequence). V shed 0 bases and J shed 7 bases, with 13 bases lying between them. CDR3 length: 14 amino acids. The CDR3 DNA follows: TGCAGTGCTAGAGATCCCGGGGGCGGGCAGCCCCAGCATTTT. Translated: CSARDPGGGQPQHF.

This clonotype was seen only a few times. The V and J genes are TRBV27 and TRBJ2-7; 10 bases fit TRBD1. Unmatched junction bases numbered 3, after V lost 5 bases and J lost 2 bases. Germline-derived CDR1 and CDR2 are MNHEY and SMNVEV (reference sequence). CDR3 length equals 14 residues. In nucleotides, the CDR3 is TGTGCCAGCAGTATAGGACAGGGGGCCTACGAGCAGTACTTC. Translating it yields CASSIGQGAYEQYF.

In this sample, this clonotype turned up a few times. J is TRBJ1-5 and V is TRBV12-3 or TRBV12-4; 8 bases match TRBD1. The trim removed 4 bases at V and 5 bases at J, leaving 4 bases unmatched. The CDR3 totals 14 residues. The chain's CDR3 is CASSSLTGDQPQHF. The CDR3 region has the DNA TGTGCCAGCAGTTCACTGACAGGGGATCAGCCCCAGCATTTT.

This chain uses TRBV4-2 with TRBJ2-7; the D gene is possibly TRBD2 (6 bases). Trimming took off 3 bases at V and 7 bases at J, with 19 bases between the two ends. The CDR3 covers 15 residues. Germline CDR1 and CDR2: LGHNA and YNFKEQ. CDR3 protein: CASSQWGLGTWEQYF. CDR3 DNA sequence: TGTGCCAGCAGCCAGTGGGGTCTCGGGACTTGGGAGCAGTACTTC.

This clonotype was recorded at least ten times. This chain uses TRBV5-1 with TRBJ2-2, with 7 positions matching TRBD1. The CDR3 is made up of 15 amino acids. Germline V gene sequence: CDR1 SGHRS, CDR2 YFSETQ. V lost 1 base and J lost 3; bases outside the gene matches: 3. The CDR3 sequence is CASSLIQGDTGELFF. The CDR3 DNA reads TGCGCCAGCAGCTTGATCCAGGGGGACACCGGGGAGCTGTTTTTT.

This clonotype has more than one count but fewer than ten. The chain couples TRBV24-1 to TRBJ2-1; D unresolved. Trimming removed 5 bases at V and 6 bases at J, with 10 bases between. Per the germline V gene, CDR1 is KGHDR and CDR2 is SFDVKD. The CDR3 length is 13 residues. The CDR3 here is CATSARVGNEQFF. CDR3 coding DNA: TGTGCCACCAGTGCTCGGGTTGGCAATGAGCAGTTCTTC.

The chain combines TRBV5-1 with TRBJ1-1, with D unresolved. The CDR3 has 16 amino acids. Deletions cut 1 base from V and 5 bases from J, with 18 bases between. Germline V CDR1 and CDR2: SGHRS, YFSETQ. The CDR3: CASSLLRNSRGTEAFF. CDR3 DNA: TGCGCCAGCAGCTTGCTGCGCAATTCCCGAGGGACTGAAGCTTTCTTT.

This clonotype was observed at least ten times. The chain has TRBV4-3 and TRBJ2-7; tentatively, D is TRBD1 or TRBD2 (5 bases each). Trimming cost V 0 bases and J 2 bases, with 11 bases left between them. Germline CDR1 reads LGHNA; CDR2 reads YSLEER. This CDR3 has 15 amino acids. CDR3 amino acids: CASSQDRESPYEQYF. In nucleotides, the CDR3 is TGCGCCAGCAGCCAAGACAGGGAGAGTCCCTACGAGCAGTACTTC.

This clonotype was recorded many times. V is TRBV29-1 and J is TRBJ1-3, with D unresolved. CDR3 length: 14 amino acids. V lost 2 bases and J 4 bases, leaving 12 bases between the germline ends. Germline V gives CDR1 SQVTM, CDR2 ANQGSEA. The DNA for the CDR3 is TGCAGCGTTGAAAGAAGGGCGGCGGGAAACACCATATATTTT. It is translated as CSVERRAAGNTIYF.

Ten or more counts support this clonotype. This rearrangement joins TRBV5-1 to TRBJ2-7; the D is unclear. V was clipped by 0 bases and J by 0 bases, with 10 bases between them. This CDR3 is built from 15 residues. CDR1 is SGHRS and CDR2 is YFSETQ in the germline V gene. Here the CDR3 DNA reads TGCGCCAGCAGCTTGGAACTGGGGTTCTCCTACGAGCAGTACTTC. It encodes CASSLELGFSYEQYF.

This clonotype was detected only a few times. The chain links TRBV20-1 to TRBJ2-3, with D perhaps matching TRBD1 (5 bases). The CDR3 runs to 15 residues. The ends were cut back, 6 bases at V and 0 bases at J, with 16 bases in the middle. CDR1 and CDR2 (germline): DFQATT, SNEGSKA (reference sequence). The DNA for the CDR3 is TGCAGTGCCCTGAGTGAAGGGGTTAGCACAGATACGCAGTATTTT. Translating gives CSALSEGVSTDTQYF.

This rearrangement joins TRBV20-1 to TRBJ1-1; D possibly corresponds to TRBD1 (6 bases). The germline gives CDR1 DFQATT, CDR2 SNEGSKA (reference sequence). The CDR3 has 16 residues. V dropped 0 bases and J dropped 0 bases, with 14 bases sitting between them. CDR3 protein: CSARDYGGRMNTEAFF. The CDR3 bases are TGCAGTGCTAGAGATTACGGGGGGCGGATGAACACTGAAGCTTTCTTT.

This clonotype was found a few times. The V and J genes are TRBV20-1 and TRBJ2-3; D perhaps matches TRBD1 (6 bases). With 1 base removed from V and 3 bases from J, the gap between germline ends came to 8 bases. Germline values: CDR1 DFQATT, CDR2 SNEGSKA (reference sequence). CDR3 length: 13 amino acids. This CDR3 reads CSARVRGTDTQYF. CDR3 nucleotide sequence: TGCAGTGCTAGAGTAAGGGGGACAGATACGCAGTATTTT.

This clonotype is medium-sized in the sample. This rearrangement joins TRBV3-1 to TRBJ2-7; no definite D call. This CDR3 is built from 13 residues. CDR1 and CDR2 from the germline V gene are LGHDT and YNNKEL (reference sequence). Between the trimmed V and J ends, which lost 1 base and 6 bases, there was a span of 10 bases. CDR3 nucleotide sequence: TGTGCCAGCAGCCAAGGCGGCGGCGGCGAGCAGTACTTC. Translated, it gives CASSQGGGGEQYF.

J is TRBJ2-1 and V is TRBV15; no reliable D call. Germline CDR1 is LNHNV and CDR2 is YYDKDF (reference sequence). V was pared by 5 bases and J by 15 bases, with 23 bases between. The CDR3 has 14 amino acids. CDR3 nucleotide sequence: TGTGCCACCAGCCCTACACCACAAGGCCAGCTGTGGTTCTTC. It yields the protein CATSPTPQGQLWFF.

The gene calls are TRBV7-2 and TRBJ1-1; no definite D call. This CDR3 is built from 13 residues. In germline, CDR1 is SGHTA, CDR2 FQGNSA. Trimming removed 3 bases at V and 5 bases at J, with 10 bases between. The CDR3 DNA sequence: TGTGCCAGCAGCTTCATGGTTGAGACTGAAGCTTTCTTT. Its protein product is CASSFMVETEAFF.

This clonotype occurred many times. The chain combines TRBV6-2 or TRBV6-3 with TRBJ2-7, with 10 nucleotides matching TRBD2. Germline V gene sequence: CDR1 MNHEY, CDR2 SVGEGT. With 6 bases clipped from V and 2 bases from J, the junction kept 4 bases outside the gene matches. The CDR3 has 14 residues. Here the CDR3 reads CASSWSGGAYEQYF. The CDR3 nucleotides read TGTGCCAGCAGCTGGAGCGGGGGGGCCTACGAGCAGTACTTC.

This clonotype was recorded a few times. This chain joins TRBV11-3 and TRBJ1-1; TRBD1 matches 8 bases. This CDR3 is 13 amino acids long. CDR1 is SGHNT, CDR2 YENEEA, per germline. The V gene end was trimmed by 3 bases and the J gene end by 5 bases; junction bases not matched to a gene: 2. The CDR3 coding sequence is TGTGCCAGCAGCTTCGACAGGGGAACTGAAGCTTTCTTT. Translation gives CASSFDRGTEAFF.

This clonotype was recorded a few times. The chain joins TRBV19 to TRBJ2-2, with TRBD2 identical over 9 bases. CDR1 LNHDA and CDR2 SQIVND come from the germline V gene (reference sequence). The CDR3 contains 15 residues. The V segment lost 2 bases and the J segment 5 bases; nucleotides outside the gene matches: 3. CDR3 DNA sequence: TGTGCCAGTAGTATACTAGCGGGGATAACCGGGGAGCTGTTTTTT. It codes for CASSILAGITGELFF. Variable domain in full (rest from reference TRBV19 and TRBJ2-2): DGGITQSPKYLFRKEGQNVTLSCEQNLNHDAMYWYRQDPGQGLRLIYYSQIVNDFQKGDIAEGYSVSREKKESFPLTVTSAQKNPTAFYLCASSILAGITGELFFGEGSRLTVL.

This clonotype was detected ten times or more. V is TRBV25-1 and J is TRBJ2-5; D is perhaps TRBD1 or TRBD2 (5 bases each). Trimming shortened V by 2 bases and J by 3 bases, and 10 bases separated the two germline ends. Per germline, CDR1 MGHDK and CDR2 SYGVNS. This CDR3 region has 14 residues. The CDR3: CASSEPGPKETQYF. The CDR3 bases are TGTGCCAGCAGTGAACCGGGGCCCAAAGAGACCCAGTACTTC.